The entry that follows covers one T cell receptor (beta chain) sequence. This entry is derived from a study of blood T cell repertoires in COVID-19. Across the study: The origin of the acute and convalescent COVID-19 samples was the United States, Italy and Spain. From T cells, B-cell-depleted T cells, or PBMCs came the material, which was cDNA or gDNA.

The CDR3 totals 13 residues. Germline V gene lookup returns CDR1 SQVTM and CDR2 ANQGSEA. J was trimmed by 2 bases and V by 5 bases; bases with no gene match: 3. Under the authors' procedure: Reference gene primer amplification yielded estimated nucleated cell counts. Sequencing was performed with immunoSEQ multiplex PCR; in TCRdb, only in-frame clones are kept and a portion is missing. V, J and clone size reflect that table, while D and trimming were determined from the DNA. This sample carries 250,000 to 350,000 clones, 87% of them seen once, and the ten largest clones take 7.8%. The chain combines TRBV29-1 with TRBJ1-5; 7 bases line up with TRBD1. Sequencing used peripheral blood. This clonotype originated in a woman aged 45-65 years who had recovered from COVID-19. As DNA, the CDR3 is TGCAGCGTTAGGGACAGCCGCAATCAGCCCCAGCATTTT. Protein sequence: CSVRDSRNQPQHF. Variable domain in full (rest from reference TRBV29-1 and TRBJ1-5): SAVISQKPSRDICQRGTSLTIQCQVDSQVTMMFWYRQQPGQSLTLIATANQGSEATYESGFVIDKFPISRPNLTFSTLTVSNMSPEDSSIYLCSVRDSRNQPQHFGDGTRLSIL.